A single sample gave rise to the 25 T cell receptor beta chains below, sequenced in a study of T cells in Graves' hyperthyroidism and ophthalmopathy. Amplification yielded TCR beta CDR3 regions, with RNA transcripts as the source. The study used the HTBI primer set for a first-round RT-PCR of the TCR CDR3. TCRdb re-derived calls from the multiplex PCR reads in MiXCR, one entry per CDR3 protein. The repertoire holds hundreds of thousands of distinct CDR3 sequences, with more than 15% as singletons. Sequencing was carried out using blood. The receptor source for this set is a woman in her forties with Graves' ophthalmopathy.

Only a few counts were recorded for this clonotype. This chain links TRBV7-6 with TRBJ1-6; D uncertain. Trimming pared 1 base from V and 6 bases from J, leaving 10 bases between. Germline loops: CDR1 SGHVS, CDR2 FNYEAQ. The CDR3 length is 15 residues. The CDR3 region is CASSLVEQSNSPLHF. The CDR3 nucleotides read TGTGCCAGCAGCTTAGTGGAGCAGTCTAATTCACCCCTCCACTTT.

This clonotype was detected many times. The chain carries TRBV10-3 and TRBJ2-7; TRBD2 aligns across 7 bases. This CDR3 has 15 residues. Germline V lookup: CDR1 ENHRY, CDR2 SYGVKD. The J segment lost 5 bases and the V segment lost 0 bases, leaving 7 bases of the junction unmatched. CDR3 protein: CAISESSASGNEQYF. CDR3 coding DNA: TGTGCCATCAGTGAGTCGAGTGCTAGCGGAAACGAGCAGTACTTC.

This clonotype showed up many times. This chain uses TRBV28 with TRBJ1-2; D remains ambiguous. Germline V gene sequence: CDR1 MDHEN, CDR2 SYDVKM. Between the trimmed V and J ends, which lost 7 bases and 4 bases, there was a span of 19 bases. The CDR3 consists of 15 residues. The CDR3 nucleotides read TGTGCCAGCAATTTGGATGACTCGAGCGCCTATGGCTACACCTTC. This codes for CASNLDDSSAYGYTF.

The sample holds many counts of this clonotype. The rearrangement uses TRBV6-1 and TRBJ1-2; TRBD1 is a possible D gene (6 bases). Germline loops: CDR1 MNHNS, CDR2 SASEGT. The CDR3 loop spans 14 amino acids. The germline V and J ends were trimmed by 6 bases and 3 bases, with 14 bases remaining between them. CDR3 nucleotide sequence: TGTGCCAGCAGCTCCGCAGGGGCGGACTATGGCTACACCTTC. Translated: CASSSAGADYGYTF.

This clonotype was counted at least ten times. The chain uses TRBV28 and TRBJ2-1, with D perhaps assigned TRBD1 or TRBD2 (5 bases each). V shed 1 base and J shed 5 bases, with 12 bases lying between them. Looked up from germline, CDR1 is MDHEN and CDR2 is SYDVKM. The CDR3 has 15 amino acids. The CDR3 loop is CASSLYGTADNEQFF. DNA of the CDR3: TGTGCCAGCAGTTTATATGGGACGGCAGACAATGAGCAGTTCTTC.

The rearrangement uses TRBV25-1 and TRBJ2-3, with 7 bases fitting TRBD2. The CDR3 totals 15 residues. Trimming took 3 bases from V and 2 from J; bases not matched to a gene: 5. The germline V gene has CDR1 MGHDK and CDR2 SYGVNS. The CDR3 bases are TGTGCCAGCAGTGATACTGCGGGAGCCACAGATACGCAGTATTTT. This translates into CASSDTAGATDTQYF. The variable domain in full, completed from reference TRBV25-1 and TRBJ2-3, reads EADIYQTPRYLVIGTGKKITLECSQTMGHDKMYWYQQDPGMELHLIHYSYGVNSTEKGDLSSESTVSRIRTEHFPLTLESARPSHTSQYLCASSDTAGATDTQYFGPGTRLTVL.

This clonotype was observed many times. The chain carries TRBV20-1 and TRBJ2-1, with 11 bases matching TRBD2. V shed 4 bases and J 8 bases; nucleotides not matched to a gene: 10. Looked up from germline, CDR1 is DFQATT and CDR2 is SNEGSKA (reference sequence). CDR3 length: 15 residues. The chain's CDR3 is CSATLTSGGADEQFF. As DNA, the CDR3 is TGCAGTGCTACCTTAACTAGCGGGGGCGCGGATGAGCAGTTCTTC.

This clonotype occurred many times. This sequence joins TRBV6-2 or TRBV6-3 and TRBJ1-2; 8 nucleotides agree with TRBD1. The CDR3 extends over 13 amino acids. V was clipped by 6 bases and J by 5 bases; unmatched bases: 5. Per germline, CDR1 MNHEY and CDR2 SVGEGT. CDR3 amino acids: CASSSTGEYGYTF. As DNA, the CDR3 is TGTGCCAGCAGCTCGACAGGGGAATATGGCTACACCTTC.

In its sample, this clonotype was seen a few times. The V gene is TRBV30, the J gene TRBJ2-7, with TRBD1 as a possible D gene (5 bases). V shed 4 bases and J shed 2 bases, with 15 bases lying between them. The germline V gene has CDR1 GTSNPN and CDR2 SVGIG (reference sequence). CDR3 length: 14 residues. The CDR3 coding sequence is TGTGCCTGGACCAGGGCCACCCTTCCCTACGAGCAGTACTTC. Its translation: CAWTRATLPYEQYF.

This clonotype was detected a few times. The V gene is TRBV27, the J gene TRBJ2-5; D ambiguous. The CDR3 consists of 13 residues. CDR1 and CDR2 (germline): MNHEY, SMNVEV (reference sequence). V was clipped by 0 bases and J by 13 bases, with 15 bases between them. The CDR3 region has the DNA TGTGCCAGCAGTTTATCGAGTGGCCTTCTTTCGTACTTC. It specifies CASSLSSGLLSYF.

This clonotype was seen many times. The chain carries TRBV12-3 or TRBV12-4 and TRBJ2-5; TRBD2 matches at 8 bases. The CDR3 is 16 amino acids. V was pared by 6 bases and J by 5 bases, with 14 bases of the junction left unmatched. The chain's CDR3 is CASRDHRTSLEETQYF. DNA of the CDR3: TGTGCCAGCAGGGACCATAGGACTAGCTTGGAGGAGACCCAGTACTTC.

The table lists this clonotype with many counts. J is TRBJ2-3 and V is TRBV3-1; TRBD1 aligns across 9 bases. There are 18 residues in the CDR3. V lost 0 bases, J lost 5 bases, and 12 bases stayed unmatched. Per the germline V gene, CDR1 is LGHDT and CDR2 is YNNKEL (reference sequence). The CDR3 sequence: CASSQDYHRDRAEDTQYF. In DNA, the CDR3 is TGTGCCAGCAGCCAAGATTACCATAGGGACAGGGCTGAAGATACGCAGTATTTT.

This chain uses TRBV11-2 with TRBJ1-3, with 8 bases identical to TRBD1. V lost 4 bases to trimming and J lost 4 bases; unmatched junction nucleotides: 18. The CDR3 contains 19 residues. CDR1 and CDR2 (germline): SGHAT, FQNNGV. This chain's CDR3 is CASSYQGAGRANRGNTIYF. The CDR3 region has the DNA TGTGCCAGCAGCTACCAGGGGGCCGGGAGAGCGAATCGGGGAAACACCATATATTTT.

In nucleotides, the CDR3 is TGTGCCAGCAGCGCCCAGACAGGTCTGACTGAAGCTTTCTTT. This codes for CASSAQTGLTEAFF. V gene TRBV9 combines with J gene TRBJ1-1, with D perhaps TRBD1 (6 bases). Between the trimmed V and J ends, which lost 3 bases and 5 bases, there was a span of 14 bases. Germline V CDR1 and CDR2: SGDLS, YYNGEE. The CDR3 loop spans 14 amino acids.

This clonotype was seen at least ten times. This sequence joins TRBV12-3 or TRBV12-4 and TRBJ2-1, with D perhaps TRBD2 (6 bases). CDR3 length: 14 amino acids. V lost 5 bases and J 5 bases, leaving 13 bases between the germline ends. CDR3 protein: CASSLGGAHNEQFF. Written as DNA, the CDR3 is TGTGCCAGCAGTCTGGGGGGAGCTCACAATGAGCAGTTCTTC.

V is TRBV2 and J is TRBJ2-5; 11 bases map to TRBD2. The CDR3 is 15 amino acids. V lost 7 bases, J lost 7 bases, and 11 bases stayed unmatched. Germline V gives CDR1 SNHLY, CDR2 FYNNEI. The CDR3 DNA is TGTGCCAGCAAGAAGGAACTAGCGGGAGAGGGGACCCAGTACTTC. Encoded protein: CASKKELAGEGTQYF.

In its sample, this clonotype was seen many times. The rearrangement uses TRBV7-9 and TRBJ1-2; 9 bases align to TRBD1. V shed 2 bases, J shed 3 bases, and the junction held 4 bases outside the gene matches. In germline, CDR1 is SEHNR, CDR2 FQNEAQ (reference sequence). The CDR3 contains 15 residues. The CDR3 DNA reads as TGTGCCAGCAGCTTAACAGGGGGCAATCACTATGGCTACACCTTC. Its translation is CASSLTGGNHYGYTF.

This clonotype was found a few times. The CDR3 here is CSPDRLAETQYF. DNA of the CDR3: TGCAGCCCAGACCGACTAGCGGAGACCCAGTACTTC. The V and J genes are TRBV29-1 and TRBJ2-5, with 8 bases that match TRBD2. The CDR3 sequence is 12 residues long. Germline V gives CDR1 SQVTM, CDR2 ANQGSEA. Germline trimming cut 8 bases from V and 5 bases from J; bases unmatched to any gene: 7.

V gene TRBV7-9 combines with J gene TRBJ2-1, with D uncertain. With 5 bases removed from V and 0 bases from J, the gap between germline ends came to 11 bases. The CDR3 has 15 residues. Germline CDR1 SEHNR, CDR2 FQNEAQ (reference sequence). CDR3 nucleotides: TGTGCCAGCAGCCTACACCGGAGCTCCTACAATGAGCAGTTCTTC. Translating gives CASSLHRSSYNEQFF.

This clonotype was seen ten or more times. J is TRBJ1-5 and V is TRBV5-6; no definite D call. CDR3 length: 15 amino acids. CDR1 SGHDT and CDR2 YYEEEE come from the germline V gene. V was pared by 0 bases and J by 0 bases, with 7 bases between. For the CDR3, the DNA is TGTGCCAGCAGCTTGGTCGGTGCTAGCAATCAGCCCCAGCATTTT. As protein: CASSLVGASNQPQHF. The variable domain in full, with the rest retrieved from reference TRBV5-6 and TRBJ1-5, is DAGVTQSPTHLIKTRGQQVTLRCSPKSGHDTVSWYQQALGQGPQFIFQYYEEEERQRGNFPDRFSGHQFPNYSSELNVNALLLGDSALYLCASSLVGASNQPQHFGDGTRLSIL.

This clonotype came up many times. The chain employs TRBV5-1 and TRBJ2-7; D is perhaps TRBD1 (6 bases). Germline values: CDR1 SGHRS, CDR2 YFSETQ. This CDR3 is 14 amino acids long. V was shortened by 1 base and J by 3 bases, with 11 bases between the two germline ends. The CDR3 coding sequence is TGCGCCAGCAGCTTGAATACAGGGAACTACGAGCAGTACTTC. Protein product: CASSLNTGNYEQYF.

In its sample, this clonotype was seen many times. The chain's CDR3 is CASSLDGTRTYNEQFF. CDR3 bases: TGCGCCAGCAGCTTAGACGGGACGAGGACCTACAATGAGCAGTTCTTC. The J gene is TRBJ2-1, the V gene TRBV5-1, with D perhaps TRBD1 or TRBD2 (5 bases each). V lost 2 bases to trimming and J lost 2 bases, with 14 bases between them. From germline, CDR1 is SGHRS and CDR2 YFSETQ. This CDR3 comprises 16 residues.

This clonotype turned up a few times. The chain employs TRBV5-6 and TRBJ1-2; 9 nucleotides match TRBD1. Trimming removed 3 bases from V and 2 bases from J; junction bases left unmatched: 5. This CDR3 is 15 amino acids long. The germline gives CDR1 SGHDT, CDR2 YYEEEE. CDR3 sequence: CASSYQDRGNYGYTF. CDR3 DNA: TGTGCCAGCAGCTACCAGGACAGGGGAAACTATGGCTACACCTTC.

In this sample, this clonotype turned up many times. The V call is TRBV6-1, the J call TRBJ2-3; 9 bases agree with TRBD1. With V trimmed by 6 bases and J by 0 bases, 13 bases remained unmatched. The CDR3 covers 18 residues. From germline, CDR1 is MNHNS and CDR2 SASEGT. DNA for the CDR3: TGTGCCAGCAGAGCCATTAAAGGGGACAGGGCCAGCACAGATACGCAGTATTTT. It yields the protein CASRAIKGDRASTDTQYF.

This clonotype was seen repeatedly, ten times or more. The V and J genes are TRBV12-3 or TRBV12-4 and TRBJ2-2; a possible D gene is TRBD2 (6 bases). The CDR3 runs to 12 residues. V dropped 10 bases and J dropped 2 bases, with 8 bases sitting between them. CDR3 nucleotides: TGTGCCATCGGGAGCAACACCGGGGAGCTGTTTTTT. This encodes CAIGSNTGELFF.